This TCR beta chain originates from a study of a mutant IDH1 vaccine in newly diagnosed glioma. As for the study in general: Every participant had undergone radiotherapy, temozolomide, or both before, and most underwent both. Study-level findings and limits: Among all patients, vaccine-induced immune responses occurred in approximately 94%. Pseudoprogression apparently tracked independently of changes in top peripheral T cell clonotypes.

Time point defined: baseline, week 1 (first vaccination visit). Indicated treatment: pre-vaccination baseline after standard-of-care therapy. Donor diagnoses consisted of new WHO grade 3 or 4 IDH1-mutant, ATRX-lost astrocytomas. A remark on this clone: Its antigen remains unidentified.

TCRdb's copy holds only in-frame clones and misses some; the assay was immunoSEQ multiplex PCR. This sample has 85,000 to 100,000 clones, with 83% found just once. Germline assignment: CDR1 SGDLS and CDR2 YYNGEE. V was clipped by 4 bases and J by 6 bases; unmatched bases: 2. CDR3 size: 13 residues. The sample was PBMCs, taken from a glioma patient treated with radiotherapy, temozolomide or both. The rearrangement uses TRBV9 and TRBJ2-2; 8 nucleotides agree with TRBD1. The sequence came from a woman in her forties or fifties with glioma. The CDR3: CASSQTGAGELFF. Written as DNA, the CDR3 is TGTGCCAGCAGCCAGACAGGGGCCGGGGAGCTGTTTTTT. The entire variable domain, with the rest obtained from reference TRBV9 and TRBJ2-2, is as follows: DSGVTQTPKHLITATGQRVTLRCSPRSGDLSVYWYQQSLDQGLQFLIQYYNGEERAKGNILERFSAQQFPDLHSELNLSSLELGDSALYFCASSQTGAGELFFGEGSRLTVL.